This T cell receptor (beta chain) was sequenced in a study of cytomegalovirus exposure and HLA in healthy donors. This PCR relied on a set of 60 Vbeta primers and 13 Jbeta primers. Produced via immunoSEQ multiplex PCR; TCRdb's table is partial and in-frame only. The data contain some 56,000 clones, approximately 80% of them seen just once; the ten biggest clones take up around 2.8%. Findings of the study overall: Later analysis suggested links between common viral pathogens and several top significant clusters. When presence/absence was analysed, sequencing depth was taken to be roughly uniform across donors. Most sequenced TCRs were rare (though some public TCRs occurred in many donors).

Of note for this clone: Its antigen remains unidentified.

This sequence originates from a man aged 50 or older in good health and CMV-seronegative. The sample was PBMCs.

In DNA form, the CDR3 reads TGCGCCAGCAGCCCTGGGGGGACAGGGGTGATGGAGACCCAGTACTTC. Its translation: CASSPGGTGVMETQYF. This sequence joins TRBV5-1 and TRBJ2-5; 10 bases fit TRBD1. Per the germline V gene, CDR1 is SGHRS and CDR2 is YFSETQ. Trimming at V came to 4 bases and at J to 5 bases, leaving 11 bases not matched to a gene. This CDR3 contains 16 residues.